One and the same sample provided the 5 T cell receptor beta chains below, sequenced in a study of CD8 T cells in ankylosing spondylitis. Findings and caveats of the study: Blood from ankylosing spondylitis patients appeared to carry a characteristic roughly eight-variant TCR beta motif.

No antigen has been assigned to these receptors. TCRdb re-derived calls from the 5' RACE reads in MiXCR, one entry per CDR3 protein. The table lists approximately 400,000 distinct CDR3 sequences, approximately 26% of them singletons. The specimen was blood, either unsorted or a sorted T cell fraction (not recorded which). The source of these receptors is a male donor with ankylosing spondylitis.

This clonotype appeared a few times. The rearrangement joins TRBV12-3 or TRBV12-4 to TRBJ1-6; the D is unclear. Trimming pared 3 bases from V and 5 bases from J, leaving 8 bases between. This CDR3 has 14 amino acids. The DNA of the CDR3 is TGTGCCAGCAGTTTCGGGAGGAATAATTCACCCCTCCACTTT. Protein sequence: CASSFGRNNSPLHF.

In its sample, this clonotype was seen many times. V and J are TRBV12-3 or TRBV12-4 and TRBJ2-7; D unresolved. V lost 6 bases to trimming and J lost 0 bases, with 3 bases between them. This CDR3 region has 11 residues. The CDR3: CASSFSYEQYF. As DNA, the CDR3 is TGTGCCAGCAGCTTCTCCTACGAGCAGTACTTC.

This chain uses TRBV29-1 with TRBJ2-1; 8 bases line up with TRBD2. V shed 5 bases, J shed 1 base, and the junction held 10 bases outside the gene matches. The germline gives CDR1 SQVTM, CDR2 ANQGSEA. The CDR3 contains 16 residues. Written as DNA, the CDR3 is TGCAGCGTTAATGATCCGCGGGAGGTATCCTACAATGAGCAGTTCTTC. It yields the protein CSVNDPREVSYNEQFF.

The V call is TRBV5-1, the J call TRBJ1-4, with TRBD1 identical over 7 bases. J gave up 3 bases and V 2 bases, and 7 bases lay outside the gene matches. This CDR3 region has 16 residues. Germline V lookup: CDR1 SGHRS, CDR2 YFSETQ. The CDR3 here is CASSLQGSAPNEKLFF. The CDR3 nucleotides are TGCGCCAGCAGCTTACAGGGGTCCGCGCCTAATGAAAAACTGTTTTTT.

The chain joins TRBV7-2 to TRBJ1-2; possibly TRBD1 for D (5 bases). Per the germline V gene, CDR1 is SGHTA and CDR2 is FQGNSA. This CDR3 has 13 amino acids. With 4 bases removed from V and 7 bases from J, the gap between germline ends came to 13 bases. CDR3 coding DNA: TGTGCCAGCAGCTCTGACCAGGGTTTTGGCTACACCTTC. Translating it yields CASSSDQGFGYTF.